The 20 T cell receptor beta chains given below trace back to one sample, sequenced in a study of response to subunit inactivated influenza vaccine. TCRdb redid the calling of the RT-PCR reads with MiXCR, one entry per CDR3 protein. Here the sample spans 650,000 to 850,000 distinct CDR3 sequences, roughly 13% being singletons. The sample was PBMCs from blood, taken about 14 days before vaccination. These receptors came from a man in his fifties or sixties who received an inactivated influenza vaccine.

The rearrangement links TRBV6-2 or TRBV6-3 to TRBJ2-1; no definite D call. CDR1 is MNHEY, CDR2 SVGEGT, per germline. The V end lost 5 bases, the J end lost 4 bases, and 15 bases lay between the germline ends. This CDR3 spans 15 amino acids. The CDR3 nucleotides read TGTGCCAGCAGTCCAAGCTGGGGTGTGTACAATGAGCAGTTCTTC. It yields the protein CASSPSWGVYNEQFF.

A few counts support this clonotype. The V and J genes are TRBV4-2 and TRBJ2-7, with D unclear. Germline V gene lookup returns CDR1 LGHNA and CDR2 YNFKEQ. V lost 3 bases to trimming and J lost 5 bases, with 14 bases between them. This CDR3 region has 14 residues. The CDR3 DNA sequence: TGTGCCAGCAGCCATTCGTCCCTGTCCCACGAGCAGTACTTC. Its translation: CASSHSSLSHEQYF.

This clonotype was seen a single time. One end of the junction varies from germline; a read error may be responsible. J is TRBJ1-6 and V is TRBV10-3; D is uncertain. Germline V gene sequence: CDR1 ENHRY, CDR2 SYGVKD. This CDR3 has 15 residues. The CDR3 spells CAIRGSPTDNSPLHF. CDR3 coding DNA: TGTGCCATCAGGGGCTCACCCACCGATAATTCACCGCTCCACTTT.

CDR3 amino acids: CSARTSGTSSYNEQFF. The DNA for the CDR3 is TGCAGTGCTAGAACTAGCGGGACTAGCTCCTACAATGAGCAGTTCTTC. The chain carries TRBV20-1 and TRBJ2-1; 10 bases map to TRBD2. Germline V CDR1 and CDR2: DFQATT, SNEGSKA (reference sequence). Unmatched junction bases numbered 4, after V lost 2 bases and J lost 0 bases. The CDR3 extends over 16 amino acids.

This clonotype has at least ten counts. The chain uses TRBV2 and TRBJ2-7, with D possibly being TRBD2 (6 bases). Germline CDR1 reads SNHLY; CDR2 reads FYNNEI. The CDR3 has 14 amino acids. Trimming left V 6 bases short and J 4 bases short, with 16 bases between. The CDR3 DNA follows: TGTGCCAGCAGCGTACTGACTAGTTGGTACGAGCAGTACTTC. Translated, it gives CASSVLTSWYEQYF.

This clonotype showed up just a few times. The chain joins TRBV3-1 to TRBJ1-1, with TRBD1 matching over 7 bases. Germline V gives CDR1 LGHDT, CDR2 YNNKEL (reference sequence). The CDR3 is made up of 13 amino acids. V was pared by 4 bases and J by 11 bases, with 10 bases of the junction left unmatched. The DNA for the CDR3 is TGTGCCAGCAGCCCCGGACAGGTCGCTGTGGCTTTCTTT. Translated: CASSPGQVAVAFF.

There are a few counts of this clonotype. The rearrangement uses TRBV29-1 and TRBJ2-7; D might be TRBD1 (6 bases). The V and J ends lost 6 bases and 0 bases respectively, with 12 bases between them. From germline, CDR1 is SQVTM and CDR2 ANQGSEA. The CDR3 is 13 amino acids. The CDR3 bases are TGCAGCGTCCACGGACAGTACTCCTACGAGCAGTACTTC. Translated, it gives CSVHGQYSYEQYF.

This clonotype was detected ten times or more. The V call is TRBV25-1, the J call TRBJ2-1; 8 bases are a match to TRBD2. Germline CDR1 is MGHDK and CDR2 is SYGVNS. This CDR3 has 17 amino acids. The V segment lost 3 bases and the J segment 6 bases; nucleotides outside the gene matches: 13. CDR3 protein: CASSDLMAGGRGNEQFF. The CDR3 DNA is TGTGCCAGCAGTGACCTTATGGCGGGAGGAAGGGGCAATGAGCAGTTCTTC.

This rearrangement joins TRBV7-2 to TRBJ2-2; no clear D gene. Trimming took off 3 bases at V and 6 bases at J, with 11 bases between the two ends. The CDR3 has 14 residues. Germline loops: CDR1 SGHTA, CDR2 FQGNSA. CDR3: CASSFGRPAGELFF. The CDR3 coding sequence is TGTGCCAGCAGCTTCGGTAGGCCCGCCGGGGAGCTGTTTTTT.

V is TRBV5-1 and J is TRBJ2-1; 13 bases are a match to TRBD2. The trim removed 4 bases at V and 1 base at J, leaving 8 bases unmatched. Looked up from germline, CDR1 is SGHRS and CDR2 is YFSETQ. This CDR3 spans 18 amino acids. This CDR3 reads CASSAGLAGAPSYNEQFF. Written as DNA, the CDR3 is TGCGCCAGCAGCGCCGGACTAGCGGGAGCTCCTTCCTACAATGAGCAGTTCTTC. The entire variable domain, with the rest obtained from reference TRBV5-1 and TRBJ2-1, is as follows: KAGVTQTPRYLIKTRGQQVTLSCSPISGHRSVSWYQQTPGQGLQFLFEYFSETQRNKGNFPGRFSGRQFSNSRSEMNVSTLELGDSALYLCASSAGLAGAPSYNEQFFGPGTRLTVL.

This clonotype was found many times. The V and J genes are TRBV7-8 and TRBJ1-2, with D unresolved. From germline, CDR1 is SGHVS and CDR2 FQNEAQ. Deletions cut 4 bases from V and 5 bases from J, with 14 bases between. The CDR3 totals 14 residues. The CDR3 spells CASSSLSGVYGYTF. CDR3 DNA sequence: TGTGCCAGCAGCTCACTTTCCGGGGTATATGGCTACACCTTC.

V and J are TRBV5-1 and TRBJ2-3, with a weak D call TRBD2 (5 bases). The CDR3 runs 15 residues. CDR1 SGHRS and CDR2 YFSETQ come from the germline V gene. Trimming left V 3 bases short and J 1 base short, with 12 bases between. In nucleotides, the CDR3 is TGCGCCAGCAGCTCGCAGCGGAGCGGCACAGATACGCAGTATTTT. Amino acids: CASSSQRSGTDTQYF.

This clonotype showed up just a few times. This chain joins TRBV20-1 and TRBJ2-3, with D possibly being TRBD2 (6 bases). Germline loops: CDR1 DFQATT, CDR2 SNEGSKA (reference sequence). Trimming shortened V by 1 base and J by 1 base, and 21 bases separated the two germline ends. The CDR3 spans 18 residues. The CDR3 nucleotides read TGCAGTGCTAGAGCCATGCCGGGACTCGGCGGGGGCACAGATACGCAGTATTTT. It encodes CSARAMPGLGGGTDTQYF.

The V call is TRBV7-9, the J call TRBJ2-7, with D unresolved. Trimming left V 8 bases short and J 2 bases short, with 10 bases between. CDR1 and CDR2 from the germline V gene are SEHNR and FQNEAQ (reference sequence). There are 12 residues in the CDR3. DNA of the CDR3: TGTGCCAGCTCGACGGAAACCTACGAGCAGTACTTC. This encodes CASSTETYEQYF.

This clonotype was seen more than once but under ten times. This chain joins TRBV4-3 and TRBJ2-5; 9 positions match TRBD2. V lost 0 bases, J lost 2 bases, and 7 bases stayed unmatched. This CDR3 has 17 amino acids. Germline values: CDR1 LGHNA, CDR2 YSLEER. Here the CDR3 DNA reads TGCGCCAGCAGCCAAGATTTGCGGGGGGGCCATCAAGAGACCCAGTACTTC. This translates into CASSQDLRGGHQETQYF.

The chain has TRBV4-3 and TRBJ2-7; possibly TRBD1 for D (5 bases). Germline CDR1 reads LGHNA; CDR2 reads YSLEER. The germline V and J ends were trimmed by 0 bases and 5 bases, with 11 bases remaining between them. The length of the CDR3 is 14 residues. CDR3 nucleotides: TGCGCCAGCAGCCAAGATCGGGCACAGGACGAGCAGTACTTC. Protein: CASSQDRAQDEQYF.

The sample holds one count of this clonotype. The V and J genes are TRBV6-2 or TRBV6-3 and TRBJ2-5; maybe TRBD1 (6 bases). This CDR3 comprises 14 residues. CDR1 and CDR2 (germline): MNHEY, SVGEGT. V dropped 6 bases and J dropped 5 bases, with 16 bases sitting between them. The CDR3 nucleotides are TGTGCCAGCAGACCCGACAGGCCAAGGGAGACCCAGTACTTC. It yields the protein CASRPDRPRETQYF.

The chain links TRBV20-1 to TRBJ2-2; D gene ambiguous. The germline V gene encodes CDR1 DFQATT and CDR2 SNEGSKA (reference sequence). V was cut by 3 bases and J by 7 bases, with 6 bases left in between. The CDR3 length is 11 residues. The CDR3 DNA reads TGCAGTGCTAGTATCTTCGGGGAGCTGTTTTTT. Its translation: CSASIFGELFF.

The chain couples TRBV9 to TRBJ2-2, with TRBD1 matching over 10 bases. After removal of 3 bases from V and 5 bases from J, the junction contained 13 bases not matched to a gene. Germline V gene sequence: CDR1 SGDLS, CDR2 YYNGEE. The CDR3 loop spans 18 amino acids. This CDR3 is CASSGSFTGTGVTGELFF. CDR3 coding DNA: TGTGCCAGCAGCGGATCATTTACCGGGACAGGGGTTACCGGGGAGCTGTTTTTT. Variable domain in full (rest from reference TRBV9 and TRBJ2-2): DSGVTQTPKHLITATGQRVTLRCSPRSGDLSVYWYQQSLDQGLQFLIQYYNGEERAKGNILERFSAQQFPDLHSELNLSSLELGDSALYFCASSGSFTGTGVTGELFFGEGSRLTVL.

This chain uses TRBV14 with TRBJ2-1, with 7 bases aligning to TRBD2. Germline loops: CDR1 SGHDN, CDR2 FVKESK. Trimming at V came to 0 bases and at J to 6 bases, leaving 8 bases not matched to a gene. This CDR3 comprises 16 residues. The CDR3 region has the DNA TGTGCCAGCAGCCAAGATTTGACTAGCTTTTCCAATGAGCAGTTCTTC. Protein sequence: CASSQDLTSFSNEQFF.